This T cell receptor beta chain was recorded in a study of OX40 agonist ivuxolimab in advanced cancers. Background on the study: Patients in the trial were receiving intravenous ivuxolimab every 2 weeks, at doses of 0.01 to 10 mg/kg. Dose-escalation subjects each had hepatocellular carcinoma, melanoma, renal cell or head and neck cancer. Three partial responders included one hepatocellular carcinoma patient and two cutaneous melanoma patients. Study-level points and caveats: With doses of 0.1 to 3.0 mg/kg, CD4+ and CD8+ blood T cells had undergone clonal expansion by week 6.

TCRdb's table, derived via immunoSEQ multiplex PCR, lists solely in-frame clones and lacks some. Of more than 80,000 clones listed, more than 70% are singletons. With respect to this clone: The antigen is unknown.

Germline CDR1 is SEHNR and CDR2 is FQNEAQ (reference sequence). The ends lost 1 base at V and 6 bases at J; junction bases unmatched: 7. This CDR3 comprises 16 residues. This rearrangement joins TRBV7-9 to TRBJ2-1; TRBD2 aligns across 9 bases. The sample consisted of CD4+ or CD8+ T cells sorted from blood, taken in a trial of the OX40 agonist ivuxolimab. This clonotype was sampled from an adult with an advanced solid tumor such as melanoma, head and neck, liver or kidney cancer. Here the CDR3 DNA reads TGTGCCAGCAGCTTAGTCGGTAGCGGGGGTCTCAATGAGCAGTTCTTC. Its protein is CASSLVGSGGLNEQFF.